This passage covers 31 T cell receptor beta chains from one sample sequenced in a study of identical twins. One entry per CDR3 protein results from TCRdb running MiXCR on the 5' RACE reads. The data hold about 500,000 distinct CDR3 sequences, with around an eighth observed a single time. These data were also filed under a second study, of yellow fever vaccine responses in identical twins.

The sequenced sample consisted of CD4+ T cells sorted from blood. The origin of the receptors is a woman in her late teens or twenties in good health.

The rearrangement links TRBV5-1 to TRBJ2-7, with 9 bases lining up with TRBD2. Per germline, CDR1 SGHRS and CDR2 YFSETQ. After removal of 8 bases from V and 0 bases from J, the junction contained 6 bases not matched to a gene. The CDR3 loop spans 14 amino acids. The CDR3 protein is CASQRRGGSYEQYF. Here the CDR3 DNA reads TGCGCCAGTCAACGGCGGGGGGGCTCCTACGAGCAGTACTTC.

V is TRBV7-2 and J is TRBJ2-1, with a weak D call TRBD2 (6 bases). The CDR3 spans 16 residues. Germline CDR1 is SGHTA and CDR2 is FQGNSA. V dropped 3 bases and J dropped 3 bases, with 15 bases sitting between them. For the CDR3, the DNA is TGTGCCAGCAGCTTCATCGGGACTCCAAACTACAATGAGCAGTTCTTC. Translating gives CASSFIGTPNYNEQFF.

The DNA for the CDR3 is TGTGCCAGCAGCCACAGCTATGAGCAGTTCTTC. It encodes CASSHSYEQFF. The chain combines TRBV11-2 with TRBJ2-1; D gene unclear. V shed 5 bases and J shed 8 bases, with 7 bases lying between them. CDR1 is SGHAT and CDR2 is FQNNGV in the germline V gene. The CDR3 covers 11 residues.

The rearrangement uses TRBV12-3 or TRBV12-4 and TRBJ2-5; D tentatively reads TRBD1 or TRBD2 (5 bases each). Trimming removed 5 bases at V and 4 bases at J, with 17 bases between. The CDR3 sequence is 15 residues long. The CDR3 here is CASSAGTHLGETQYF. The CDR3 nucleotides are TGTGCCAGCAGTGCCGGGACCCACTTGGGAGAGACCCAGTACTTC.

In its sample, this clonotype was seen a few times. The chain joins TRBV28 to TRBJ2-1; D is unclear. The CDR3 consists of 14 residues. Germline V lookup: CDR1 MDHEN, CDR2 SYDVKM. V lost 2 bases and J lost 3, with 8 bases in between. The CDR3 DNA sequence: TGTGCCAGCAGTTTAAGGCACTACTACAATGAGCAGTTCTTC. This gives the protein CASSLRHYYNEQFF.

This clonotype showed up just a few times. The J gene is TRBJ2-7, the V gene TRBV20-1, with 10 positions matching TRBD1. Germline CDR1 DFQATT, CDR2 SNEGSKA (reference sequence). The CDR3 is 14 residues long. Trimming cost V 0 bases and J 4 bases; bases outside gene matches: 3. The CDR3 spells CSARDGTGVYEQYF. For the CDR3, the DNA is TGCAGTGCTAGAGACGGGACAGGGGTGTACGAGCAGTACTTC.

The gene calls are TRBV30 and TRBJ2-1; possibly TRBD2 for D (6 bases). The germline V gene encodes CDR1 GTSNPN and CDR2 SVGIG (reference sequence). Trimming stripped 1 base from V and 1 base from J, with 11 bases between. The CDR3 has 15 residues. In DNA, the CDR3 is TGTGCCTGGAGTGCCCATCGGGGGTCCTACAATGAGCAGTTCTTC. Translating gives CAWSAHRGSYNEQFF.

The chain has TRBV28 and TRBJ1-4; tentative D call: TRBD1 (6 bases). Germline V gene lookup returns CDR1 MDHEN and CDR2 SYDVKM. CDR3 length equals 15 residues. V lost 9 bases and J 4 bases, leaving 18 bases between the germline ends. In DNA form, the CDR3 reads TGTGCCAGTGCATTTTTGGGGGCAGTTAATGAAAAACTGTTTTTT. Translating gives CASAFLGAVNEKLFF.

CDR3 DNA: TGTGCCAGCATGAGGACAGGGCAGGCTTACGAGCAGTACTTC. Protein: CASMRTGQAYEQYF. This rearrangement joins TRBV25-1 to TRBJ2-7; TRBD1 aligns across 8 bases. The CDR3 runs 14 residues. Germline CDR1 and CDR2: MGHDK and SYGVNS. V lost 7 bases and J lost 4; bases outside the gene matches: 9.

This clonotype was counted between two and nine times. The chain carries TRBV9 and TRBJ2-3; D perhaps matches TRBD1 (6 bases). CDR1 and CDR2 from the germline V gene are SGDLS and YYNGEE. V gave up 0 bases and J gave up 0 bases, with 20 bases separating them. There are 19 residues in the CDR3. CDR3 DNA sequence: TGTGCCAGCAGCGTAGCTGAGGGCAGGGGCTCGTTTAGCACAGATACGCAGTATTTT. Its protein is CASSVAEGRGSFSTDTQYF.

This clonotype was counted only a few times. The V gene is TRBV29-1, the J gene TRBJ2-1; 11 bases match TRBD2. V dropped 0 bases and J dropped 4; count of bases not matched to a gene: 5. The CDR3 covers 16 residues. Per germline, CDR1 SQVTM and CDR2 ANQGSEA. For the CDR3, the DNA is TGCAGCGTTGAAGATCCGACTAGCGGGAAGTACAATGAGCAGTTCTTC. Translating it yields CSVEDPTSGKYNEQFF.

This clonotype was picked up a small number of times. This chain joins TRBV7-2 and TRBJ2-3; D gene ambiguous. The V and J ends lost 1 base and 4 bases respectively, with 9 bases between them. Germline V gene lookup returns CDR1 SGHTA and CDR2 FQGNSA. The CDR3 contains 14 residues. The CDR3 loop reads CASSLVSSADTQYF. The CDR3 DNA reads TGTGCCAGCAGCTTAGTATCCAGCGCAGATACGCAGTATTTT.

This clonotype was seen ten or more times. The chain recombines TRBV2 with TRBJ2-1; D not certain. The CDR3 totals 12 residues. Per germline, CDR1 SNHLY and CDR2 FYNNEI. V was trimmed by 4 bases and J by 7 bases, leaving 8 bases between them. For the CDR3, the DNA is TGTGCCAGCAGTGTCACTACTAATGAGCAGTTCTTC. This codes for CASSVTTNEQFF.

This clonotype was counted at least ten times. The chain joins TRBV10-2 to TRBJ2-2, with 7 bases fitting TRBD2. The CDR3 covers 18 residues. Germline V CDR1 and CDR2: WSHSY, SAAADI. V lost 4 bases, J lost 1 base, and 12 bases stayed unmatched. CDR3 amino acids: CASSGTQFAGVNTGELFF. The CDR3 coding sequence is TGCGCCAGCAGTGGGACCCAATTTGCGGGAGTGAACACCGGGGAGCTGTTTTTT.

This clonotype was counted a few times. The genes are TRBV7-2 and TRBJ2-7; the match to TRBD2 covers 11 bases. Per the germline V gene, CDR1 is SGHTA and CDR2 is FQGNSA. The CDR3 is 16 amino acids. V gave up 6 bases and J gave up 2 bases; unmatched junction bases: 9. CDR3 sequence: CASRRTLAGGTYEQYF. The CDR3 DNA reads TGTGCCAGCAGGCGGACTTTAGCGGGAGGGACCTACGAGCAGTACTTC.

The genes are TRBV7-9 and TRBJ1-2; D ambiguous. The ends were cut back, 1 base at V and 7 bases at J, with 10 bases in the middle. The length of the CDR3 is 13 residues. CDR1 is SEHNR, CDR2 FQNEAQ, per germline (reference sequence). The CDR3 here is CASSLVAGAGYTF. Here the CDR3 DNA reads TGTGCCAGCAGCTTAGTTGCCGGTGCTGGCTACACCTTC.

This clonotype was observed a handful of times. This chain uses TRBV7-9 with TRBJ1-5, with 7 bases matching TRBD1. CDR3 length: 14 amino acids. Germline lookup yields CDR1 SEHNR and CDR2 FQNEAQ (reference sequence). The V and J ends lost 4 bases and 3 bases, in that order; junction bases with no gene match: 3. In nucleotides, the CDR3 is TGTGCCAGCAGCTCTGACAGGGACAATCAGCCCCAGCATTTT. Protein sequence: CASSSDRDNQPQHF.

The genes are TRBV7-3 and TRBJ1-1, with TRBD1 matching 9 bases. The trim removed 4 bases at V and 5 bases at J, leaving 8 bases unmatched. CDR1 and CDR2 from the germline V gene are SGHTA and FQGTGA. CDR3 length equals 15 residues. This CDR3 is CASSSGTGRGTEAFF. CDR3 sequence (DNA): TGTGCCAGCAGCTCCGGGACAGGGAGGGGGACTGAAGCTTTCTTT.

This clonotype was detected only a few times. The CDR3 DNA follows: TGTGCCAGCAGTGCCACAGGGGCCGAGGGCGAAAAACTGTTTTTT. Its protein product is CASSATGAEGEKLFF. The J gene is TRBJ1-4, the V gene TRBV12-3 or TRBV12-4, with 7 bases identical to TRBD1. This CDR3 spans 15 amino acids. Trimming cost V 5 bases and J 8 bases; bases outside gene matches: 11.

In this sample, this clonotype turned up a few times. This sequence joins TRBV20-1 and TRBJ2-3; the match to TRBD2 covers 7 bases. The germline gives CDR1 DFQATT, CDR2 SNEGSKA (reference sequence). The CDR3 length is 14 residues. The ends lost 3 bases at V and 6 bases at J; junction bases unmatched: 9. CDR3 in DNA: TGCAGTGCTAGGGACCGACTGGGGGGGGATACGCAGTATTTT. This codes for CSARDRLGGDTQYF.

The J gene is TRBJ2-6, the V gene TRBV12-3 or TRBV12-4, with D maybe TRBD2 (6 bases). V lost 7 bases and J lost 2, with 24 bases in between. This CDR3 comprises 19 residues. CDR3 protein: CASITRRESDGTGANVLTF. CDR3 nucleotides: TGTGCCAGCATTACTCGCCGGGAGTCCGATGGGACTGGGGCCAACGTCCTGACTTTC.

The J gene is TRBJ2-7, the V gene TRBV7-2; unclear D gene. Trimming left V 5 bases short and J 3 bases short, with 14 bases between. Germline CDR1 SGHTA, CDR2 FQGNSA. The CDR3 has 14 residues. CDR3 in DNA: TGTGCCAGCAGCCCTACCGGACGGGTCTACGAGCAGTACTTC. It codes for CASSPTGRVYEQYF.

CDR3 region: CASSLGLINEQFF. CDR3 sequence (DNA): TGTGCCAGCAGCTTGGGGCTTATAAATGAGCAGTTCTTC. V is TRBV11-2 and J is TRBJ2-1, with a weak D call TRBD1 (5 bases). The length of the CDR3 is 13 residues. The V and J ends lost 3 bases and 7 bases respectively, with 10 bases between them. Germline CDR1 SGHAT, CDR2 FQNNGV.

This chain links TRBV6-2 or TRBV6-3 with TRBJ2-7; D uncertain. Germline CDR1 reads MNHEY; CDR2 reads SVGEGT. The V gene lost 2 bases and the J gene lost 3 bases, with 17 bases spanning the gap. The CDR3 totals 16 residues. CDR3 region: CASSYATRPPFYEQYF. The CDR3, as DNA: TGTGCCAGCAGTTACGCTACCCGGCCACCTTTCTACGAGCAGTACTTC.

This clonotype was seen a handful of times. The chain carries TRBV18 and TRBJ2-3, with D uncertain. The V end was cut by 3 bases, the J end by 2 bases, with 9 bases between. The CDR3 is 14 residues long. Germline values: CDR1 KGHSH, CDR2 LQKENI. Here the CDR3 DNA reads TGTGCCAGCTCACCCCTCCCGCACACAGATACGCAGTATTTT. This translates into CASSPLPHTDTQYF.

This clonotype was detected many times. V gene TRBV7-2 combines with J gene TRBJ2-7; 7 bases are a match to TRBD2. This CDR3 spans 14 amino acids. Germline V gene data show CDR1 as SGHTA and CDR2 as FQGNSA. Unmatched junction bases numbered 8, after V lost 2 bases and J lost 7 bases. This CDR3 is CASSLQHLGGEQYF. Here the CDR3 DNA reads TGTGCCAGCAGCTTACAGCATCTGGGGGGGGAGCAGTACTTC.

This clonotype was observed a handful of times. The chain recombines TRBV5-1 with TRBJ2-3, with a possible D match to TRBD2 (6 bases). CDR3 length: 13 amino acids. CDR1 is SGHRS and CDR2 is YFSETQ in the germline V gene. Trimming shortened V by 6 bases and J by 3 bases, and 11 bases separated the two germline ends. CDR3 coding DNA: TGCGCCAGCACCGTTGGAGGGACAGATACGCAGTATTTT. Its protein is CASTVGGTDTQYF. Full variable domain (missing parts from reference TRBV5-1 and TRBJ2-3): KAGVTQTPRYLIKTRGQQVTLSCSPISGHRSVSWYQQTPGQGLQFLFEYFSETQRNKGNFPGRFSGRQFSNSRSEMNVSTLELGDSALYLCASTVGGTDTQYFGPGTRLTVL.

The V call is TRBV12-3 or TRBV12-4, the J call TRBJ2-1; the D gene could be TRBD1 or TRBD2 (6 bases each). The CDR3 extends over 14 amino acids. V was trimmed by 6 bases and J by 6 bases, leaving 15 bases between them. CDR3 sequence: CASRTGQGGNEQFF. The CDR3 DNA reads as TGTGCCAGCAGAACAGGGCAGGGAGGCAATGAGCAGTTCTTC.

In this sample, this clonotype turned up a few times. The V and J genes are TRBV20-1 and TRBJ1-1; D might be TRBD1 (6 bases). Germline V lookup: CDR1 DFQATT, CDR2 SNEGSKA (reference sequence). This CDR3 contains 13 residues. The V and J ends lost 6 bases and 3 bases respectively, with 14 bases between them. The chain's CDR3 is CSARDTMDTEAFF. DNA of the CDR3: TGCAGTGCAAGGGACACGATGGACACTGAAGCTTTCTTT.

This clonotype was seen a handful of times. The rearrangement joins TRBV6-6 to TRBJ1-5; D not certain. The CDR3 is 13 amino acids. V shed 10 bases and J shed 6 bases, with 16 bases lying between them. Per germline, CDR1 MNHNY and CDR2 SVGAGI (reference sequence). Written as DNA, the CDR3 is TGTGCCACTGCGTCCTCTCAAGGTCAGCCCCAGCATTTT. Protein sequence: CATASSQGQPQHF.

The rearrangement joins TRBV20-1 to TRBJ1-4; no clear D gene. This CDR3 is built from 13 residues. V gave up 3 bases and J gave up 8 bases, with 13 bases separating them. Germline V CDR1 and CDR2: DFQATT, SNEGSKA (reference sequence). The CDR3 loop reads CSASRTVGEKLFF. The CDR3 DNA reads TGCAGTGCTAGTAGGACGGTGGGGGAAAAACTGTTTTTT.